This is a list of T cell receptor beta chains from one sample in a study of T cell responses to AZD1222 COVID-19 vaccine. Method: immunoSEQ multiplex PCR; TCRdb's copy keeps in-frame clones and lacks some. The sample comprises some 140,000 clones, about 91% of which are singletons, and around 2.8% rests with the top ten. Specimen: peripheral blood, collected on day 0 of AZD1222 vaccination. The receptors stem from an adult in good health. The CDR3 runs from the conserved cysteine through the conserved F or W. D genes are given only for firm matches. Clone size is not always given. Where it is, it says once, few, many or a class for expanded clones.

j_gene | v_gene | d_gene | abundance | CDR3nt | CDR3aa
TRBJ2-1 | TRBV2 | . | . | TGTGCCAGCAGTGAGAGGACCCGCTACAATGAGCAGTTCTTC | CASSERTRYNEQFF
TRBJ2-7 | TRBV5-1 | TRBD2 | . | TGCGCCAGCAGCTTGGTTTTCGCGGGAGGAGGCGAGCAGTACTTC | CASSLVFAGGGEQYF
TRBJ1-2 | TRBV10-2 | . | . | TGCGCCAGCAGTGAGTCACGGACAGTCCCCACTGGAGGCTACACCTTC | CASSESRTVPTGGYTF
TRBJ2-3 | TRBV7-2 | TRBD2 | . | TGTGCCAGCAGCTTCAGGACTAGCGGGAGGGAAGAAGATACGCAGTATTTT | CASSFRTSGREEDTQYF
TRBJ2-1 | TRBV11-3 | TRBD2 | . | TGTGCCAGCAGCCGGGATCTAGCGGGGTTTTACAATGAGCAGTTCTTC | CASSRDLAGFYNEQFF
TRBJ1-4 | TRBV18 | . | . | TGTGCCAGCTCACCCCTCACAACTAATGAAAAACTGTTTTTT | CASSPLTTNEKLFF
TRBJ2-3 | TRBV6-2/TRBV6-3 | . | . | TGTGCCAGCAGTCTCTTAAATACGCAGTATTTT | CASSLLNTQYF
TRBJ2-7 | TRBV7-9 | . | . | TGTGCCAGCAGCTTATGGTACGAGCAGTACTTC | CASSLWYEQYF
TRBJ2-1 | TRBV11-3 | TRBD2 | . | TGTGCCAGCAGCCCCGGAGGGGTAGCGGGGGGGCCCCTCCAGTTCTTC | CASSPGGVAGGPLQFF
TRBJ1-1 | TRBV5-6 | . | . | TGTGCCAGCAGCTTTGCACGGAGGAACACTGAAGCTTTCTTT | CASSFARRNTEAFF
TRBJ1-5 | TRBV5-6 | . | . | TGTGCCAGCAGCCCGGCACGGGGGGGCAATCAGCCCCAGCATTTT | CASSPARGGNQPQHF
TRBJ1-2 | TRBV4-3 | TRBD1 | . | TGCGCCAGCAGCCAAGAGCGACAGGGGCCGGATTTAACTAACTATGGCTACACCTTC | CASSQERQGPDLTNYGYTF
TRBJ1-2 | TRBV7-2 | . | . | TGTGCCAGCAGCCCATTTCGGTTAGCTAACTATGGCTACACCTTC | CASSPFRLANYGYTF
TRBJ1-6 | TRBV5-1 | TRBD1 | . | TGCGCCAGCAGCCCGAGGACAGGGGGTTCACCCCTCCACTTT | CASSPRTGGSPLHF
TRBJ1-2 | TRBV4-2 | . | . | TGTGCCAGCAGCCAAGATGGGGGTAACTATGGCTACACCTTC | CASSQDGGNYGYTF
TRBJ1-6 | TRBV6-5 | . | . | TGTGCCAGCAGTTACGCCCAGGGGAATTCACCCCTCCACTTT | CASSYAQGNSPLHF
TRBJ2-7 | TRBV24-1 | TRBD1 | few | TGTGCCACCGGGACAGGGGGCTCCTACGAGCAGTACTTC | CATGTGGSYEQYF
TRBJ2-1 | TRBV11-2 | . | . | TGTGCCAGCAGGATATCGGGACTGAACTACAATGAGCAGTTCTTC | CASRISGLNYNEQFF
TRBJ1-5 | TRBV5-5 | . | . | TGTGCCAGCAGCCCGGGTGTCGCTAGCAATCAGCCCCAGCATTTT | CASSPGVASNQPQHF
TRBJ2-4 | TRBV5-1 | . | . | TGCGCCAGCAGCCCTCGGAATCCCAACATTCAGTACTTC | CASSPRNPNIQYF
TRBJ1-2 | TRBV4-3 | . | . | TGCGCCAGCAGCCAAGCCAGGGTAGGGCATCATGGCTACACCTTC | CASSQARVGHHGYTF
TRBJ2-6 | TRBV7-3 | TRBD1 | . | TGTGCCAGCAGCTTAGGCGGACAGGATTTCTCTGGGGCCAACGTCCTGACTTTC | CASSLGGQDFSGANVLTF
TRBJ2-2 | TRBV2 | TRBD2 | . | TGTGCCAGCAGTCCGAGGGCTAGCGGGACCGGGGAGCTGTTTTTT | CASSPRASGTGELFF
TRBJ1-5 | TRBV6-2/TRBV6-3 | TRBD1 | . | TGTGCCAGCAGCCTTACAGGGGGCGTCAATCAGCCCCAGCATTTT | CASSLTGGVNQPQHF
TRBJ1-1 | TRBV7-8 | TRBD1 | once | TGTGCCAGCAGCTATAGACAGGGGTCGTTAAACACTGAAGCTTTCTTT | CASSYRQGSLNTEAFF
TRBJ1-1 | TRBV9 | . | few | TGTGCCAGCAGCGGCGGGGTGAACACTGAAGCTTTCTTT | CASSGGVNTEAFF
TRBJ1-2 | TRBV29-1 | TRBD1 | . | TGCAGCGGCGGGACAGGGAACTATGGCTACACCTTC | CSGGTGNYGYTF
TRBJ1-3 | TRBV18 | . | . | TGTGCCAGCTCACCACGGACCTATGTAGGGCCAGACTCTGGAAACACCATATATTTT | CASSPRTYVGPDSGNTIYF
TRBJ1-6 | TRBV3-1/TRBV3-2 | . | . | TGTGCCAGCAGCTCAGGGGTTTCACCCCTCCACTTT | CASSSGVSPLHF
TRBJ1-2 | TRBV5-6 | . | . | TGTGCCAGCAGCTTGTCGAGGGTCAGTAACTATGGCTACACCTTC | CASSLSRVSNYGYTF
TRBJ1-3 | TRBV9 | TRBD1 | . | TGTGCCAGCAGCGCGGGACAGTCTGGAAACACCATATATTTT | CASSAGQSGNTIYF
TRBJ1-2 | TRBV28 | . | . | TGTGCCAGCAGTTTATCCAGATATGGCTACACCTTC | CASSLSRYGYTF
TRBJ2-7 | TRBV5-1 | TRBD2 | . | TGCGCCAGCAGCTTTTTAGCGGGAGGAGTCTACGAGCAGTACTTC | CASSFLAGGVYEQYF
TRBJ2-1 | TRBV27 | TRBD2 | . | TGTGCCAGCAGTTTATCTAGCGGGAGCTACAATGAGCAGTTCTTC | CASSLSSGSYNEQFF
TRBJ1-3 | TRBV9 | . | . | TGTGCCAGCAGCGATACAGGGACCTCTGGAAACACCATATATTTT | CASSDTGTSGNTIYF
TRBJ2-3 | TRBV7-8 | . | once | TGTGCCAGCAGCTTAGACGGGGTCAACACAGATACGCAGTATTTT | CASSLDGVNTDTQYF
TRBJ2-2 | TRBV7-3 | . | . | TGTGCCAGCAGCTTAGGAGGGTGGTACACCGGGGAGCTGTTTTTT | CASSLGGWYTGELFF
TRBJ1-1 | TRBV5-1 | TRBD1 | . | TGCGCCAGCAGCGACCCGGGACAGGGTTTAGCTTTCTTT | CASSDPGQGLAFF
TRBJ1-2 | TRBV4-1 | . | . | TGCGCCAGCAGCCTTACCGGACAGCTTTATGGCTACACCTTC | CASSLTGQLYGYTF
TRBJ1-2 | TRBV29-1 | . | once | TGCAGCGTTTTGGTTTTCTATGGCTACACCTTC | CSVLVFYGYTF
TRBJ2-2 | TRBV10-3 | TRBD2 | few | TGTGCCATCAGTGAGTTCAACCCGGGACTAGCTTGGACCGGGGAGCTGTTTTTT | CAISEFNPGLAWTGELFF
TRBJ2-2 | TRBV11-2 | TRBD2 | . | TGTGCCAGCAGCTTAGTGTCGCTAGCGGGAGGCACCGGGGAGCTGTTTTTT | CASSLVSLAGGTGELFF
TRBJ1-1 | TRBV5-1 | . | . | TGCGCCAGCAGCTCGACAGGCCGGGACACTGAAGCTTTCTTT | CASSSTGRDTEAFF
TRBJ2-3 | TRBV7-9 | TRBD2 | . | TGTGCCAGCCAGACTAGCGGGATCAAAGATACGCAGTATTTT | CASQTSGIKDTQYF
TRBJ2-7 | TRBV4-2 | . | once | TGTGCCAGCAGCCAAGAAGGGCGGCGGTCCTCCTACGAGCAGTACTTC | CASSQEGRRSSYEQYF
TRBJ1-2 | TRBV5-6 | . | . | TGTGCCAGCAGCTTTCGGGGGTCATATGGCTACACCTTC | CASSFRGSYGYTF
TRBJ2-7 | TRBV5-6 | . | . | TGTGCCAGCAGCTTGGGCAGAAACTACGAGCAGTACTTC | CASSLGRNYEQYF
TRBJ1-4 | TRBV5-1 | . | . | TGCGCCAGCAGCTTCGAGGGTGAAAAACTGTTTTTT | CASSFEGEKLFF
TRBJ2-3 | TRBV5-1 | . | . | TGCGCCAGCAGCTTGGTTGGGGGTTACACAGATACGCAGTATTTT | CASSLVGGYTDTQYF
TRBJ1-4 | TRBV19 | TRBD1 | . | TGTGCGACAGGACAGGCCGCAACTAATGAAAAACTGTTTTTT | CATGQAATNEKLFF
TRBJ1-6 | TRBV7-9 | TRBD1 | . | TGTGCCAGCAGCTTAGGACAGGGAAATAATTCACCCCTCCACTTT | CASSLGQGNNSPLHF
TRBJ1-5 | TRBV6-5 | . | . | TGTGCCAGCACAGAACCCAGAGATCAGCCCCAGCATTTT | CASTEPRDQPQHF